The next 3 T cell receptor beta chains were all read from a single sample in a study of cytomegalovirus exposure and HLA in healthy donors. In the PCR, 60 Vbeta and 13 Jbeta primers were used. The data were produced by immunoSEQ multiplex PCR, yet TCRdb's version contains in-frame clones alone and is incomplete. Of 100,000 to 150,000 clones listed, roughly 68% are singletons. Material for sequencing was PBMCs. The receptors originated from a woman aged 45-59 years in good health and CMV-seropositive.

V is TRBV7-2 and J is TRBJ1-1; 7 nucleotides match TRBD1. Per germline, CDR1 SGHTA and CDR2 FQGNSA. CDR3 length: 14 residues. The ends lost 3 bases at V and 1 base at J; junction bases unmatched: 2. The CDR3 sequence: CASSLRQGNTEAFF. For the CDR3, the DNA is TGTGCCAGCAGCTTGCGACAGGGGAACACTGAAGCTTTCTTT.

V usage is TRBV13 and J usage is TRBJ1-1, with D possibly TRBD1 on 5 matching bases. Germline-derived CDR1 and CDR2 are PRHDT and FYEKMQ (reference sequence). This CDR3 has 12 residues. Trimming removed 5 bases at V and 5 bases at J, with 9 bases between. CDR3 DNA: TGTGCCAGCAGCCCGGAGGGGACTGAAGCTTTCTTT. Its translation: CASSPEGTEAFF.

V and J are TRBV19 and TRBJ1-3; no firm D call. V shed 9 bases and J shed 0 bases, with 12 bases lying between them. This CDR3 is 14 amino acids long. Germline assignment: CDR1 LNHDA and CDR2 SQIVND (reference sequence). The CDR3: CASNFPSSGNTIYF. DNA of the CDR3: TGTGCCAGCAACTTCCCGAGCTCTGGAAACACCATATATTTT.